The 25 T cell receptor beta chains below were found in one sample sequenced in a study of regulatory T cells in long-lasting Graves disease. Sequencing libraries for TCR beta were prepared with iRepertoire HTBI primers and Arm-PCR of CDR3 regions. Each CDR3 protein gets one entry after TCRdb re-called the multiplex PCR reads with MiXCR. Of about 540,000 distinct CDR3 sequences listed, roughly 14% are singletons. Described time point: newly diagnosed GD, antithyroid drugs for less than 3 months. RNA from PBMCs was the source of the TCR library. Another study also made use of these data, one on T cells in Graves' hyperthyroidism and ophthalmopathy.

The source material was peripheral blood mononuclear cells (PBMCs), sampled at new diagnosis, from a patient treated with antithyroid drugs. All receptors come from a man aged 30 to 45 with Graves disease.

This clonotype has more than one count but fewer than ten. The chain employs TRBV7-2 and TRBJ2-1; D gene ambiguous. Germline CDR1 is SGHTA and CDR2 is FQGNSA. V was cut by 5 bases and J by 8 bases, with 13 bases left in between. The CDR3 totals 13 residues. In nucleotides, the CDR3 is TGTGCCAGCAGCCTCTTCAGTAGCTATGAGCAGTTCTTC. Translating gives CASSLFSSYEQFF.

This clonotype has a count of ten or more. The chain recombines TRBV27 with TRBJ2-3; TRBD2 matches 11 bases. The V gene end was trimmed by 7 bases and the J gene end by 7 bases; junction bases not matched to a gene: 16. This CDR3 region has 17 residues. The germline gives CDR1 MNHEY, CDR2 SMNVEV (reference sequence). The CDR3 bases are TGTGCCAGCACCCCGATTAGCGGGAGGGCCCTCCCCTATACGCAGTATTTT. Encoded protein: CASTPISGRALPYTQYF.

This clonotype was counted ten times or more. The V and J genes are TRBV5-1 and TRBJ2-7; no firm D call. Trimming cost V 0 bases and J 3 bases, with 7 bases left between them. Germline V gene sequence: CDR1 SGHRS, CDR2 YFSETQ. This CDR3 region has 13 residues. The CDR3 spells CASSLDGFYEQYF. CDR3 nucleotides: TGCGCCAGCAGCTTGGATGGGTTCTACGAGCAGTACTTC.

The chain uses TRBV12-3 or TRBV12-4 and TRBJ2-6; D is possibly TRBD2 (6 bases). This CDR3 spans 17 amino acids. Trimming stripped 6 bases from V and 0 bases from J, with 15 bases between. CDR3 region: CASRRDVALSGANVLTF. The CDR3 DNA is TGTGCCAGCAGGCGGGACGTCGCCCTCTCTGGGGCCAACGTCCTGACTTTC.

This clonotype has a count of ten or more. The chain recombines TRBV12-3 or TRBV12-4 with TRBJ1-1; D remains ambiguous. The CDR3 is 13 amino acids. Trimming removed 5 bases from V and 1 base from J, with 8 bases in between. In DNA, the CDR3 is TGTGCCAGCAGTCGCGAGGGGAACACTGAAGCTTTCTTT. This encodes CASSREGNTEAFF.

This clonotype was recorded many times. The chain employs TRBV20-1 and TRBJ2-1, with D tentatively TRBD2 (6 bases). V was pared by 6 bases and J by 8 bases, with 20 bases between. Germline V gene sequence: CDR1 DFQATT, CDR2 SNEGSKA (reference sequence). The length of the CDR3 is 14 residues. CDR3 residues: CSANRLGLSDEQFF. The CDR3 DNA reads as TGCAGTGCCAACCGACTAGGGTTATCGGATGAGCAGTTCTTC.

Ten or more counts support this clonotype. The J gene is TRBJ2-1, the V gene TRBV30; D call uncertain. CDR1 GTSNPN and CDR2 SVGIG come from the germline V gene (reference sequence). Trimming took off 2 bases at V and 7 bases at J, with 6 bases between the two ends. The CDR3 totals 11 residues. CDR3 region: CAWSPENEQFF. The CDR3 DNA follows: TGTGCCTGGAGTCCGGAAAATGAGCAGTTCTTC.

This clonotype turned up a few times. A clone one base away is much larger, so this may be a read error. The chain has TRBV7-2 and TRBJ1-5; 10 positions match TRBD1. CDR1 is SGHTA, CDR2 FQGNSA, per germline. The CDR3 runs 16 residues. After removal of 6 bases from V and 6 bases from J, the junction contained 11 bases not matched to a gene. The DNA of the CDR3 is TGTGCCAGCAGGCCAGCAGACAGGGGGCATAGTCAGCCCCAGCATTTT. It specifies CASRPADRGHSQPQHF.

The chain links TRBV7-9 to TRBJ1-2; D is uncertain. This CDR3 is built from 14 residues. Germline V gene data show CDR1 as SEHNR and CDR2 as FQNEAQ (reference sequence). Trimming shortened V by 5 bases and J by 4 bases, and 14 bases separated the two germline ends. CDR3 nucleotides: TGTGCCAGCAGCCCCCTCCCCCTTACCTATGGCTACACCTTC. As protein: CASSPLPLTYGYTF.

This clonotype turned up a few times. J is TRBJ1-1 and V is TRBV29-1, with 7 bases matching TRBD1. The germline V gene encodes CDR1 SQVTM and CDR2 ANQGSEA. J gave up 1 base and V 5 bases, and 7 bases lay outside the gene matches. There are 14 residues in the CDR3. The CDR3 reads CSVIAWDRNTEAFF. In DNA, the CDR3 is TGCAGCGTTATAGCCTGGGACAGGAACACTGAAGCTTTCTTT.

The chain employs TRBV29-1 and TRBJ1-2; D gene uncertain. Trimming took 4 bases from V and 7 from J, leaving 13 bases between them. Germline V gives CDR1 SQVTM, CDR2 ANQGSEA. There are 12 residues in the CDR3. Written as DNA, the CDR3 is TGCAGCGTTGTCCCCGGGAAGGGTGGCTACACCTTC. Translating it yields CSVVPGKGGYTF.

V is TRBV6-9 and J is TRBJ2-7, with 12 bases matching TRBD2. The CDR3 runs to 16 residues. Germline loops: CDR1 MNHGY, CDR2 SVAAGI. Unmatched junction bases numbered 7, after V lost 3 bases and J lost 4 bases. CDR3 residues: CASSYSSGRAPYEQYF. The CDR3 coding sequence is TGTGCCAGCAGTTACTCTAGCGGGAGGGCACCTTACGAGCAGTACTTC.

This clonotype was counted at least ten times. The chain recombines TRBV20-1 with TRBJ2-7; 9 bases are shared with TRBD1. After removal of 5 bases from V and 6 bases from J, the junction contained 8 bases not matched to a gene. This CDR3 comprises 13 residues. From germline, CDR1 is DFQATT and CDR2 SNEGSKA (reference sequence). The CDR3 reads CSAPLDRGGEQYF. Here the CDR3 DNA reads TGCAGTGCTCCCCTGGACAGGGGAGGCGAGCAGTACTTC.

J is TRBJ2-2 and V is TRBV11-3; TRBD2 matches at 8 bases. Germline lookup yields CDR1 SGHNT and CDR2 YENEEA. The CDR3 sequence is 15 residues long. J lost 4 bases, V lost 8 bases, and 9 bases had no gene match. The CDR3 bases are TGTGCCAGCGCGTTGGGCGGGGGGCTCACCGGGGAGCTGTTTTTT. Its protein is CASALGGGLTGELFF. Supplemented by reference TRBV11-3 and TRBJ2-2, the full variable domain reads EAGVVQSPRYKIIEKKQPVAFWCNPISGHNTLYWYLQNLGQGPELLIRYENEEAVDDSQLPKDRFSAERLKGVDSTLKIQPAELGDSAVYLCASALGGGLTGELFFGEGSRLTVL.

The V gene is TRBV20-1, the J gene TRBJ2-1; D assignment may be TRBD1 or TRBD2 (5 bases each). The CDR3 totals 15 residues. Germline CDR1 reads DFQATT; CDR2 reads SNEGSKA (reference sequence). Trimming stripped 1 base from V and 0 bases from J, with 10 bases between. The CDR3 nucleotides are TGCAGTGCTAGAGTCCCAGGGAGCTCCTACAATGAGCAGTTCTTC. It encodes CSARVPGSSYNEQFF.

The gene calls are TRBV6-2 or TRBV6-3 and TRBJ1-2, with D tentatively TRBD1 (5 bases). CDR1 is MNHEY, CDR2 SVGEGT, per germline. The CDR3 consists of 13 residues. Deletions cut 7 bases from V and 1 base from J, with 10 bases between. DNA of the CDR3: TGTGCCAGCACACAGGTAGTTAACTATGGCTACACCTTC. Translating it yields CASTQVVNYGYTF.

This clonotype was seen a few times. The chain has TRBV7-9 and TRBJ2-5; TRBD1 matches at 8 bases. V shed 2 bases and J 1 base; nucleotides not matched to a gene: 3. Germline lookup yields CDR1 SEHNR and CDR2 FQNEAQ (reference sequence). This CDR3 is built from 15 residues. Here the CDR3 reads CASSLRQGTQETQYF. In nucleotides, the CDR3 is TGTGCCAGCAGCTTAAGACAGGGGACCCAAGAGACCCAGTACTTC.

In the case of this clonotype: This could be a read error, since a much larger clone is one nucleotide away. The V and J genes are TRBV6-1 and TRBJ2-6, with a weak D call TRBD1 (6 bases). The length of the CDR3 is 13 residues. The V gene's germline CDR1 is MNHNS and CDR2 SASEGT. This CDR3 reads CAGTISRANVLTF. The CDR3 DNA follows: TGTGCCGGGACAATCTCTAGGGCCAACGTCCTGACTTTC.

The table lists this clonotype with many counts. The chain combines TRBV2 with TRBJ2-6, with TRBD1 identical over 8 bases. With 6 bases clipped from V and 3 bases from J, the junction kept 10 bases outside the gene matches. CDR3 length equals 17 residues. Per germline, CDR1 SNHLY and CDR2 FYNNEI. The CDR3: CASRVQGGGFGANVLTF. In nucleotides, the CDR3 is TGTGCCAGCAGGGTACAGGGGGGCGGTTTTGGGGCCAACGTCCTGACTTTC.

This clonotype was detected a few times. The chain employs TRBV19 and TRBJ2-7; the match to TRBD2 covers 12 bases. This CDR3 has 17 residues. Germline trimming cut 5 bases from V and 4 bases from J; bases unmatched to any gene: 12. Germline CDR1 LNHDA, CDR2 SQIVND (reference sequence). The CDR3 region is CASSGAPRTSGKYEQYF. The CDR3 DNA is TGTGCCAGTAGTGGAGCCCCCCGGACTAGCGGGAAATACGAGCAGTACTTC.

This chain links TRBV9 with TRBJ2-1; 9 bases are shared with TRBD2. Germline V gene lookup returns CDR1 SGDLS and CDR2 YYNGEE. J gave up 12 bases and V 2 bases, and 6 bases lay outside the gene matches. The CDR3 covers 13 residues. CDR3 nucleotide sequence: TGTGCCAGCAGCGTCTCTAGCGGGGATGGGCAGTTCTTC. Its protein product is CASSVSSGDGQFF.

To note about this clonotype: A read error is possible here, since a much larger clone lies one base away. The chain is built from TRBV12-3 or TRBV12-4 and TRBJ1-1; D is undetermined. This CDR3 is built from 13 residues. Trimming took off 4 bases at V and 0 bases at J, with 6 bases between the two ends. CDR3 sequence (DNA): TGTGCCAGCAGTTCTATAGTGAACACTGAAGCTTTCTTT. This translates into CASSSIVNTEAFF.

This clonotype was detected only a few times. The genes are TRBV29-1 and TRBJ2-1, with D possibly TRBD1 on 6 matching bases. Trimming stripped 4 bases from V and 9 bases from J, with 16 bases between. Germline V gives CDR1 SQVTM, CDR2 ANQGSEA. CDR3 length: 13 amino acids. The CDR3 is CSVAQGLAVEQFF. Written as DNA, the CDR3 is TGCAGCGTTGCCCAGGGGCTTGCAGTTGAGCAGTTCTTC.

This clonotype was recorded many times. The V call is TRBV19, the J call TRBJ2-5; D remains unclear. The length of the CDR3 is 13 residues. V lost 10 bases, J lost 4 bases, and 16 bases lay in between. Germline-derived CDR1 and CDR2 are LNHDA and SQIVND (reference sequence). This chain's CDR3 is CATSSDEVETQYF. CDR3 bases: TGTGCCACCAGCTCGGACGAAGTAGAGACCCAGTACTTC.

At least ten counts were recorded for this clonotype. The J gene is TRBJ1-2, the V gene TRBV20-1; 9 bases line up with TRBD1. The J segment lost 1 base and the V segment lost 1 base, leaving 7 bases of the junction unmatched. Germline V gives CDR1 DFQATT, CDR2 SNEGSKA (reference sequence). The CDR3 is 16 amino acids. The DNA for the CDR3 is TGCAGTGCTAGAGCTAAACAGGGGGCGGGTAACTATGGCTACACCTTC. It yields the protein CSARAKQGAGNYGYTF.